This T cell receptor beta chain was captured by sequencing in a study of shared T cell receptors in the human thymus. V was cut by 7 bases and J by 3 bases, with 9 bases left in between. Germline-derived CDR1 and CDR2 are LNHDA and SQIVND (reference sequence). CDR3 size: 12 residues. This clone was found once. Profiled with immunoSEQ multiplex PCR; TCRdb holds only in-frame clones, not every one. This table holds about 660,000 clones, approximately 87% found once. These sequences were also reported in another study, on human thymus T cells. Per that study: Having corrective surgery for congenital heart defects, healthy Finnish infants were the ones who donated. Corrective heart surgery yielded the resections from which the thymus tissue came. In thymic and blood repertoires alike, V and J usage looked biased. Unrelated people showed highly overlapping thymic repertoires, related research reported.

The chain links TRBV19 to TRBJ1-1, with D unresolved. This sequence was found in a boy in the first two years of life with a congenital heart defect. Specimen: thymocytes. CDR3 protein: CASNPGDTEAFF. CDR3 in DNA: TGTGCCAGTAACCCCGGGGACACTGAAGCTTTCTTT.